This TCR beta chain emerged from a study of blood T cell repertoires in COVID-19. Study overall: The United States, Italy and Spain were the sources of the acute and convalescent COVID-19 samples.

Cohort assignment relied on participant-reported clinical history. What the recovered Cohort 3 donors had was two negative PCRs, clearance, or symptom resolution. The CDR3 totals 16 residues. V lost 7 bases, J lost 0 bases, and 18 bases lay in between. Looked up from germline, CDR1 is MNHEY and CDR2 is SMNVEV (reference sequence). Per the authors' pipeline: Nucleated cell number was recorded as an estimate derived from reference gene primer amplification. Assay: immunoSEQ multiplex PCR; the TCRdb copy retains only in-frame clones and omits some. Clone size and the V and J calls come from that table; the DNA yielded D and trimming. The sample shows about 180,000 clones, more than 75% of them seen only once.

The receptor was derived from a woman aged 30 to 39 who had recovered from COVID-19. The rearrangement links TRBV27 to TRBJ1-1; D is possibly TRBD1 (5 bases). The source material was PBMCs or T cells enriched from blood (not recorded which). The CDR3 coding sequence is TGTGCCAGCACCCCCGGGGGGGAAAGAATGAACACTGAAGCTTTCTTT. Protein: CASTPGGERMNTEAFF.